This T cell receptor (beta chain) was sequenced for a study of cytomegalovirus exposure and HLA in healthy donors. The study, taken as a whole, reports: Follow-up analysis later connected one missense variant in DCLRE1C with trimming of TCR beta V- and J-genes.

The CDR3 sequence is 13 residues long. CDR1 and CDR2 (germline): SEHNR, FQNEAQ (reference sequence). Primers for the PCR totalled 60 Vbeta and 13 Jbeta. The protocol was immunoSEQ multiplex PCR, while the TCRdb copy is restricted to in-frame clones and leaves out a portion. The sample has over 100,000 clones, about 80% seen once. Of note for this clone: Its antigen remains unknown. At one of its ends the junction is not consistent with the germline gene, which may arise from a read error.

What was sequenced was PBMCs. The chain has TRBV7-9 and TRBJ2-2; tentatively, D is TRBD2 (5 bases). This receptor was identified in a female donor in good health and CMV-seronegative. This chain's CDR3 is CSSSRPGSGELFF. The CDR3 bases are TGTTCCAGCAGCCGCCCGGGGAGCGGGGAGCTGTTTTTT.